This TCR beta chain is from a study of blood T cell repertoires in COVID-19. Study information: Nucleic acid was either cDNA or gDNA, and it came from T cells, B-cell-depleted T cells, or PBMCs.

Only in-frame clones appear in the TCRdb table, and some are missing; sequencing was by immunoSEQ multiplex PCR. Altogether a few hundred thousand clones are present, about 85% being singletons, with the ten largest covering approximately 5.2%. Among Cohort 3 donors, those recovered had two negative PCRs, clearance, or symptom resolution. The specimen was PBMCs or T cells enriched from blood (not recorded which). The TCR comes from a woman in her twenties or thirties who had recovered from COVID-19.

In DNA form, the CDR3 reads TGTGCCAGCAGCTCAGGGAATGAGCAGTTCTTC. Translated, it gives CASSSGNEQFF. The gene calls are TRBV5-4 and TRBJ2-1; D is perhaps TRBD1 (5 bases). Per germline, CDR1 SGHNT and CDR2 YYREEE (reference sequence). Trimming shortened V by 3 bases and J by 7 bases, and 5 bases separated the two germline ends. This CDR3 spans 11 amino acids.